Below, 4 T cell receptor beta chains from the same sample are listed, as sequenced in a study of blood T cell repertoires in COVID-19. TCRdb's table, derived via immunoSEQ multiplex PCR, lists solely in-frame clones and lacks some. The table includes some 200,000 clones, 80% detected once. Source material: peripheral blood. The source of these receptors is a human donor in a cohort sampled during active COVID-19.

V is TRBV7-3 and J is TRBJ1-1; no reliable D call. The CDR3 sequence is 15 residues long. Germline V gene data show CDR1 as SGHTA and CDR2 as FQGTGA. V was shortened by 1 base and J by 4 bases, with 13 bases between the two germline ends. Here the CDR3 DNA reads TGTGCCAGCAGCTTAAACAGCGGAGGTGTCACTGAAGCTTTCTTT. The encoded protein is CASSLNSGGVTEAFF. Based on the CDR3 plus reference TRBV7-3 and TRBJ1-1, the full variable domain is GAGVSQTPSNKVTEKGKYVELRCDPISGHTALYWYRQSLGQGPEFLIYFQGTGAADDSGLPNDRFFAVRPEGSVSTLKIQRTERGDSAVYLCASSLNSGGVTEAFFGQGTRLTVV.

J is TRBJ2-7 and V is TRBV9; 8 positions agree with TRBD1. V lost 0 bases to trimming and J lost 4 bases; unmatched junction nucleotides: 18. Per germline, CDR1 SGDLS and CDR2 YYNGEE. There are 19 residues in the CDR3. This CDR3 is CASSVEASPRQGAEYEQYF. The CDR3 nucleotides are TGTGCCAGCAGCGTAGAGGCCAGCCCTCGGCAGGGGGCGGAATACGAGCAGTACTTC. The entire variable domain, with the rest obtained from reference TRBV9 and TRBJ2-7, is as follows: DSGVTQTPKHLITATGQRVTLRCSPRSGDLSVYWYQQSLDQGLQFLIQYYNGEERAKGNILERFSAQQFPDLHSELNLSSLELGDSALYFCASSVEASPRQGAEYEQYFGPGTRLTVT.

The rearrangement links TRBV11-3 to TRBJ2-2; no definite D call. With 5 bases removed from V and 5 bases from J, the gap between germline ends came to 9 bases. This CDR3 is built from 13 residues. The germline CDR1 and CDR2 sequences are SGHNT and YENEEA. The CDR3 sequence is CASSQSRTGELFF. CDR3 nucleotides: TGTGCCAGCAGCCAAAGCAGGACCGGGGAGCTGTTTTTT.

This clone was counted only a few times. This chain uses TRBV5-1 with TRBJ2-7, with D perhaps TRBD1 (5 bases). This CDR3 contains 14 residues. The germline V gene has CDR1 SGHRS and CDR2 YFSETQ. Deletions cut 3 bases from V and 1 base from J, with 11 bases between. This CDR3 reads CASSSVGRSYEQYF. CDR3 bases: TGCGCCAGCAGCTCGGTGGGGCGGTCCTACGAGCAGTACTTC.